This paragraph covers one T cell receptor (beta chain) sequence. Method: immunoSEQ multiplex PCR; TCRdb's copy keeps in-frame clones and lacks some. The sample includes about 140,000 clones, roughly nine tenths seen only once; the top ten take over 6%. V dropped 4 bases and J dropped 0 bases, with 24 bases sitting between them. This CDR3 has 19 amino acids. In germline, CDR1 is SGHDT, CDR2 YYEEEE. The data derive from a study of control samples from healthy donors and cancer patients. This TCR was sampled from a man between 18 and 35 years old in good health. This chain links TRBV5-6 with TRBJ2-3; D is possibly TRBD1 (6 bases). The sample consisted of blood. The CDR3 sequence is CASSNTGYGAVSSTDTQYF. CDR3 DNA: TGTGCCAGCAGCAACACAGGGTACGGAGCCGTTTCCAGCACAGATACGCAGTATTTT. Full variable domain (missing parts from reference TRBV5-6 and TRBJ2-3): DAGVTQSPTHLIKTRGQQVTLRCSPKSGHDTVSWYQQALGQGPQFIFQYYEEEERQRGNFPDRFSGHQFPNYSSELNVNALLLGDSALYLCASSNTGYGAVSSTDTQYFGPGTRLTVL.